Reported below is one T cell receptor (beta chain). This clone has just one count. The specificity of this receptor is unknown. Qualities for individual bases were not recorded, and no much larger clone is one base off. Using the deep immunoSEQ assay, TCR CDR3 regions were amplified from genomic DNA by multiplex PCR. Genomic DNA extracted from each cell subset was distributed evenly over all wells of several immunoSEQ 96-well plates, and each plate served as one replicate. Each replicate PCR for sorted subsets received approximately 220 ng genomic DNA, equal to 30,000 or so T cell genomes. The purified libraries were quantified using a Qubit 3.0 fluorometer, sized with a Bioanalyzer 2100, and then quantified again using the KAPA Library Quantification kit. Every immunoSEQ 96-well plate was sequenced on a dedicated single-read 150-cycle Illumina NextSeq 550 flow cell. Per the source publication's procedure: Because the immunoSEQ output held only junctional sequences and lacked quality scores, the filtering could not match the filtering applied to full-length reads. Sequences were annotated with PyIR, a Python wrapper for IgBLAST v1.9, and V/J genes and CDR3 were assigned using IMGT germline references. Any read was removed if the V/J assignment was weak (E-value above 1e-6), the CDR3 was missing, or the read contained stop codons, out-of-frame junctions, or ambiguous translated residues. V3J clonotypes were defined as sequences sharing an identical inferred V gene, J gene, and CDR3 amino acid sequence. Percentage overlap between repertoires was calculated by dividing the number of shared unique clonotypes by the size of the smaller repertoire. RTK rarefaction, the Chao1 estimator, and Recon v2.1 estimates of unobserved clonotypes were used to assess repertoire richness. For all TCRbeta clonotypes obtained by the gDNA method from four donors, generation probabilities were computed with OLGA. TCRdb holds this immuneACCESS table with in-frame rearrangements only. Some clones are missing; in checked studies, unresolved V genes explain under half, and the rest has no known cause. The DNA was the basis for D and trimming; V, J and clone size are from that table. Recorded for this sample are roughly 2.5 million clones; around 90% of them occurred a single time. More than 0.12% of the sample rests with the top ten.

Donors were healthy HIV-negative adults with no recently reported acute infections or vaccinations. All donors were Caucasian adults living in Nashville, Tennessee, USA. CD4+ T cells were enriched by magnetic negative selection; naive cells were then positively selected on CD45RA, and the negative fraction formed the memory subset. Blood was collected by leukapheresis, and PBMCs were isolated by Ficoll-Histopaque density gradient centrifugation and then cryopreserved in liquid nitrogen vapor phase. Analytical flow cytometry was used to check the purity and quantity of each magnetically sorted T cell population. Each sorted fraction had its genomic DNA isolated and then quantified by UV absorbance on a Nanodrop 2000c. Germline trimming: 1 base from V, 2 bases from J; junction bases outside gene matches: 10. Inclusive of the bounding cysteine and phenylalanine, the CDR3 is 17 residues long. The kept DNA is CDR3 alone, 51 bases in frame from the first base. Sequences MGHRA (CDR1) and YSYEKL (CDR2) are obtained from the germline V gene.

This entry belongs to a study of shared clonotypes between healthy human individuals (dated by TCRdb to the early 2020s). Some background on the complete study: The cohort included three men and a couple of women between 18 and 49 years of age. Different laboratories and diverse techniques were used to prepare libraries and sequence TCR repertoires, to increase sequencing depth and limit assay-specific biases. To estimate repertoire size and how much clonotype sharing occurs between individuals, the study deeply sequenced the blood TCR repertoires of about five healthy adults. For each donor, three plates each were used for CD4 naive and CD4 memory, two plates were used for CD8 naive, and one plate was used for CD8 memory. Each donor's leukapheresis produced roughly between about 0.8 and 8.9 billion PBMCs.

What the authors observed across the whole study: Higher generation probabilities were observed for clonotypes shared by all four sorted-subset donors than for non-shared clonotypes. Because the study included only a small number of donors, the genetic and exposure-history diversity represented was limited. Even with the large sequencing depth, rarefaction of the sorted-subset datasets indicated that sequencing was incomplete. Based on pairwise subsampling, the degree of clonotype sharing among donors was expected to be affected by sequencing depth. Estimated clonotype richness was generally larger for naive than for memory subsets. When several donors were compared, the shared fraction of clonotypes was around 4.6% for naive CD4, around 3.6% for naive CD8, 2.3% for memory CD4, and approximately 0.4% for memory CD8. Sampling was restricted to blood, and TCR repertoires in tissues likely differ from the TCR repertoires found in blood.

Sequenced sample: naive CD4+ T cells sorted from blood. Reading the label with the study, this specimen's cell subset or site is: CD45RA+ positively selected. The sequence links TRBV4-1 to TRBJ2-5; a stretch of 7 junction bases matches TRBD2. This sequence originates from a man younger than 35 in good health. The DNA reads TGCGCCAGCAGCCAAGCCCGGGGGAGGGGAAGGCAAGAGACCCAGTACTTC. Translated, it gives CASSQARGRGRQETQYF.